A selection of T cell receptor beta chains follows, all from one sample in a study of cytomegalovirus exposure and HLA in healthy donors. Libraries were prepared by immunoSEQ multiplex PCR; TCRdb keeps only in-frame clonotypes and omits some of them. The sample lists approximately 130,000 clones, roughly 80% occurring once. Source material: PBMCs. These receptors came from a woman aged 40 to 49 in good health and CMV-seronegative. Each CDR3 is given with its conserved first and last residue. A D gene is named only where the DNA matches it firmly. Expanded clones are given a class, and other clones once, few, many or no size at all.

TRBD1,TRBV10-1,TRBJ2-7,NA,CASSDGTGNLYEQYF,TGCGCCAGCAGTGACGGGACAGGGAACCTCTACGAGCAGTACTTC
NA,TRBV28,TRBJ1-2,NA,CASSWNHRALNYGYTF,TGTGCCAGCAGTTGGAATCACAGGGCGCTAAACTATGGCTACACCTTC
TRBD2,TRBV7-9,TRBJ2-5,NA,CASSLMLAVPGIGETQYF,TGTGCCAGCAGCTTAATGCTAGCGGTCCCGGGGATAGGAGAGACCCAGTACTTC
TRBD2,TRBV5-1,TRBJ2-7,NA,CASSLAKASGTYEQYF,TGCGCCAGCAGCTTGGCCAAAGCTAGCGGAACCTACGAGCAGTACTTC
TRBD2,TRBV10-3,TRBJ2-4,few,CAISDYGRAKNIQYF,TGTGCCATCAGTGATTACGGGAGGGCCAAAAACATTCAGTACTTC
NA,TRBV25-1,TRBJ2-5,NA,CASSDRMETQYF,TGTGCCAGCAGTGACAGGATGGAGACCCAGTACTTC
TRBD1,TRBV18,TRBJ1-5,NA,CASSPGTGGYGSNQPQHF,TGTGCCAGCTCGCCCGGGACAGGGGGTTATGGTAGCAATCAGCCCCAGCATTTT
NA,TRBV28,TRBJ1-2,NA,CASSLTAAGGYTF,TGTGCCAGCAGTTTAACGGCAGCGGGGGGCTACACCTTC
NA,TRBV27,TRBJ1-1,few,CASSLEPSGDTEAFF,TGTGCCAGCAGTTTAGAGCCGTCGGGGGACACTGAAGCTTTCTTT
TRBD1,TRBV2,TRBJ2-5,NA,CASDTGGDAPQYF,TGTGCCAGCGATACAGGGGGCGATGCCCCCCAGTACTTC
TRBD1,TRBV4-2,TRBJ1-1,NA,CASSQSSRGLTEAFF,TGTGCCAGCAGCCAATCGTCCAGGGGGCTTACTGAAGCTTTCTTT
NA,TRBV28,TRBJ1-1,NA,CASSHNTEAFF,TGTGCCAGCTCACACAACACTGAAGCTTTCTTT
TRBD2,TRBV19,TRBJ2-1,NA,CASSNRGTRLAGASYNEQFF,TGTGCCAGTAGTAATCGGGGGACTAGACTAGCGGGAGCTTCCTACAATGAGCAGTTCTTC
TRBD2,TRBV4-3,TRBJ2-4,NA,CASSQDPGGGNGIQYF,TGCGCCAGCAGCCAAGATCCGGGGGGAGGGAACGGGATTCAGTACTTC
NA,TRBV7-9,TRBJ2-1,NA,CSSSLRPGEQFF,TGTTCCAGCAGCTTACGCCCCGGTGAGCAGTTCTTC
NA,TRBV4-1,TRBJ1-2,NA,CASSHPGKGQYGYTF,TGCGCCAGCAGCCACCCCGGGAAAGGCCAGTATGGCTACACCTTC
NA,TRBV19,TRBJ2-1,NA,CASSIRRGRGNNEQFF,TGTGCCAGTAGTATCCGCCGGGGCAGGGGAAACAATGAGCAGTTCTTC
TRBD1,TRBV28,TRBJ1-3,NA,CASSDLGFTTGGNTIYF,TGTGCCAGCAGTGACCTTGGATTTACGACAGGGGGAAACACCATATATTTT